Listed here are 22 T cell receptor beta chains from one sample, sequenced in a study. Using its own MiXCR run on the 5' RACE reads, TCRdb lists one record per CDR3 protein. The repertoire consists of 5,000 to 6,000 distinct CDR3 sequences, with 40% to 60% occurring once and the leading ten covering 3.5% to 4%. Input material: memory CD4+ T cells sorted from blood. This sample's subset: memory CD4+ T cells, CD4+CD45RO+CD25-. The origin of the receptors is a female donor with breast cancer.

This clonotype was counted a few times. The genes are TRBV5-1 and TRBJ1-1; perhaps TRBD1 as D (5 bases). Germline V gives CDR1 SGHRS, CDR2 YFSETQ. There are 15 residues in the CDR3. Between the trimmed V and J ends, which lost 0 bases and 0 bases, there was a span of 9 bases. The CDR3 DNA sequence: TGCGCCAGCAGCTTGGATCTCAGGGTGAACACTGAAGCTTTCTTT. Translating gives CASSLDLRVNTEAFF.

The genes are TRBV5-1 and TRBJ2-3; D not resolved. Germline V CDR1 and CDR2: SGHRS, YFSETQ. This CDR3 contains 14 residues. V was pared by 0 bases and J by 0 bases, with 5 bases between. CDR3 loop: CASSLGSSTDTQYF. The CDR3 nucleotides are TGCGCCAGCAGCTTGGGTTCCAGCACAGATACGCAGTATTTT.

The chain couples TRBV20-1 to TRBJ2-2; TRBD1 matches at 8 bases. Germline V gene lookup returns CDR1 DFQATT and CDR2 SNEGSKA (reference sequence). The CDR3 is 14 amino acids. After removal of 6 bases from V and 3 bases from J, the junction contained 6 bases not matched to a gene. Here the CDR3 DNA reads TGCAGTGCGGAGGACAGGGAGGACACCGGGGAGCTGTTTTTT. Its translation is CSAEDREDTGELFF.

This clonotype was counted between two and nine times. The chain employs TRBV7-3 and TRBJ2-5; 8 bases align to TRBD2. The CDR3 has 16 amino acids. From germline, CDR1 is SGHTA and CDR2 FQGTGA. The ends lost 1 base at V and 5 bases at J; junction bases unmatched: 9. Written as DNA, the CDR3 is TGTGCCAGCAGCTTAAACCCGGCCGGCGGGGGGGAGACCCAGTACTTC. As protein: CASSLNPAGGGETQYF.

Points on this clonotype: One junction end disagrees with the germline gene, perhaps due to a read error. This chain connects TRBV18 to TRBJ2-7; D is tentatively TRBD1 or TRBD2 (7 bases each). CDR3 length: 14 amino acids. In germline, CDR1 is KGHSH, CDR2 LQKENI. The CDR3, as DNA: TGTGCCTGCTCACCAGGGACAGCCGGGGGGGAGCAGTACTTC. Its protein product is CACSPGTAGGEQYF. Full variable domain (outside the CDR3, taken from reference TRBV18 and TRBJ2-7): NAGVMQNPRHLVRRRGQEARLRCSPMKGHSHVYWYRQLPEEGLKFMVYLQKENIIDESGMPKERFSAEFPKEGPSILRIQQVVRGDSAAYFCACSPGTAGGEQYFGPGTRLTVT.

DNA for the CDR3: TGTGCCAGCAGTACGGGACAGGTCGGCATTATCTACGAGCAGTTCTTC. As protein: CASSTGQVGIIYEQFF. The J gene is TRBJ2-1, the V gene TRBV6-6; 8 bases map to TRBD1. This CDR3 region has 16 residues. The V and J ends lost 5 bases and 10 bases, in that order; junction bases with no gene match: 16. Germline V gene data show CDR1 as MNHNY and CDR2 as SVGAGI (reference sequence).

This sequence joins TRBV10-2 and TRBJ2-3; TRBD1 aligns across 8 bases. This CDR3 is built from 14 residues. V lost 8 bases and J lost 9; bases outside the gene matches: 13. CDR1 is WSHSY and CDR2 is SAAADI in the germline V gene. CDR3 sequence (DNA): TGCGCCAGCGGGGACAGGTGCCTAGGAAGAACGCAGTATTTT. Protein sequence: CASGDRCLGRTQYF.

This clonotype has more than one count but fewer than ten. The chain uses TRBV7-2 and TRBJ1-5; D gene uncertain. The CDR3 runs 14 residues. The germline CDR1 and CDR2 sequences are SGHTA and FQGNSA. The V and J ends lost 1 base and 6 bases respectively, with 10 bases between them. The CDR3: CASSLGTWTQPQHF. The CDR3, as DNA: TGTGCCAGCAGCTTAGGGACCTGGACTCAGCCCCAGCATTTT. Together with reference TRBV7-2 and TRBJ1-5, the CDR3 gives the full variable domain: GAGVSQSPSNKVTEKGKDVELRCDPISGHTALYWYRQSLGQGLEFLIYFQGNSAPDKSGLPSDRFSAERTGGSVSTLTIQRTQQEDSAVYLCASSLGTWTQPQHFGDGTRLSIL.

The chain couples TRBV10-3 to TRBJ1-3; D is ambiguous. Trimming shortened V by 8 bases and J by 3 bases, and 14 bases separated the two germline ends. Germline V gene sequence: CDR1 ENHRY, CDR2 SYGVKD. The CDR3 has 14 amino acids. CDR3 protein: CAIGGLNNGNTIYF. In nucleotides, the CDR3 is TGTGCCATCGGCGGACTGAATAATGGAAACACCATATATTTT.

A few counts support this clonotype. This chain joins TRBV20-1 and TRBJ2-6; D is uncertain. The germline CDR1 and CDR2 sequences are DFQATT and SNEGSKA (reference sequence). Trimming cost V 0 bases and J 0 bases, with 6 bases left between them. This CDR3 is built from 15 residues. In DNA form, the CDR3 reads TGCAGTGCTAGAGACCAGAGCTCTGGGGCCAACGTCCTGACTTTC. It encodes CSARDQSSGANVLTF.

The chain is built from TRBV2 and TRBJ1-1; D is undetermined. V was shortened by 4 bases and J by 2 bases, with 5 bases between the two germline ends. The CDR3 loop spans 12 amino acids. CDR1 and CDR2 (germline): SNHLY, FYNNEI. CDR3 protein: CASSAYNTEAFF. The CDR3 DNA is TGTGCCAGCAGTGCTTATAACACTGAAGCTTTCTTT. The whole variable domain, remainder taken from reference TRBV2 and TRBJ1-1, is EPEVTQTPSHQVTQMGQEVILRCVPISNHLYFYWYRQILGQKVEFLVSFYNNEISEKSEIFDDQFSVERPDGSNFTLKIRSTKLEDSAMYFCASSAYNTEAFFGQGTRLTVV.

This clonotype was detected only a few times. The chain links TRBV5-1 to TRBJ2-1, with D unclear. This CDR3 contains 12 residues. The germline V and J ends were trimmed by 2 bases and 9 bases, with 9 bases remaining between them. CDR1 is SGHRS and CDR2 is YFSETQ in the germline V gene. In DNA, the CDR3 is TGCGCCAGCAGCTTCTTTAGTGGTGAGCAGTTCTTC. Its translation is CASSFFSGEQFF.

This clonotype came up a few times. In nucleotides, the CDR3 is TGCGCCAGCAGCTTATGGGAGGGCGATGGCTACACCTTC. Translation: CASSLWEGDGYTF. This chain joins TRBV5-1 and TRBJ1-2; D unresolved. This CDR3 is 13 amino acids long. With 2 bases removed from V and 6 bases from J, the gap between germline ends came to 11 bases. The germline V gene has CDR1 SGHRS and CDR2 YFSETQ. Looking up the rest from reference TRBV5-1 and TRBJ1-2 gives the full variable domain: KAGVTQTPRYLIKTRGQQVTLSCSPISGHRSVSWYQQTPGQGLQFLFEYFSETQRNKGNFPGRFSGRQFSNSRSEMNVSTLELGDSALYLCASSLWEGDGYTFGSGTRLTVV.

This clonotype occurred a few times. The chain employs TRBV30 and TRBJ2-5; weak D call: TRBD2 (5 bases). With 5 bases removed from V and 5 bases from J, the gap between germline ends came to 15 bases. The CDR3 has 13 amino acids. The V gene's germline CDR1 is GTSNPN and CDR2 SVGIG (reference sequence). The CDR3, as DNA: TGTGCCTGGTCGCGCGGAGGTTGGGAGACCCAGTACTTC. As protein: CAWSRGGWETQYF. The whole variable domain, filled in from reference TRBV30 and TRBJ2-5, reads SQTIHQWPATLVQPVGSPLSLECTVEGTSNPNLYWYRQAAGRGLQLLFYSVGIGQISSEVPQNLSASRPQDRQFILSSKKLLLSDSGFYLCAWSRGGWETQYFGPGTRLLVL.

The genes are TRBV6-9 and TRBJ1-2, with 8 bases aligning to TRBD1. J gave up 8 bases and V 5 bases, and 10 bases lay outside the gene matches. From germline, CDR1 is MNHGY and CDR2 SVAAGI. The CDR3 covers 14 residues. This CDR3 reads CASSPGTGSGGYTF. DNA of the CDR3: TGTGCCAGCAGTCCCGGGACAGGTTCGGGCGGCTACACCTTC.

V gene TRBV7-2 combines with J gene TRBJ1-3, with D perhaps matching TRBD1 (6 bases). CDR1 SGHTA and CDR2 FQGNSA come from the germline V gene. Trimming took 5 bases from V and 4 from J, leaving 15 bases between them. The CDR3 runs 15 residues. The CDR3 DNA follows: TGTGCCAGCAGCGTCGAAACAGGGCTCGGAAACACCATATATTTT. It encodes CASSVETGLGNTIYF.

This clonotype was seen only a few times. The chain joins TRBV7-9 to TRBJ2-7, with TRBD1 matching over 8 bases. Germline V gene data show CDR1 as SEHNR and CDR2 as FQNEAQ (reference sequence). V gave up 5 bases and J gave up 2 bases; unmatched junction bases: 2. This CDR3 has 13 residues. CDR3: CASSAGGPYEQYF. For the CDR3, the DNA is TGTGCCAGCAGCGCAGGGGGCCCCTACGAGCAGTACTTC. Full variable domain (outside the CDR3, taken from reference TRBV7-9 and TRBJ2-7): DTGVSQNPRHKITKRGQNVTFRCDPISEHNRLYWYRQTLGQGPEFLTYFQNEAQLEKSRLLSDRFSAERPKGSFSTLEIQRTEQGDSAMYLCASSAGGPYEQYFGPGTRLTVT.

The chain couples TRBV12-3 or TRBV12-4 to TRBJ1-1, with D hard to call. The CDR3 is 14 amino acids. V was trimmed by 3 bases and J by 0 bases, leaving 8 bases between them. The CDR3 bases are TGTGCCAGCAGTTTTTCCCCGATGAACACTGAAGCTTTCTTT. This translates into CASSFSPMNTEAFF.

This clonotype turned up a few times. CDR3 sequence (DNA): TGTGCCACCAGCAGAGAGTTGGGGGGTGAGCAGTTCTTC. Translating it yields CATSRELGGEQFF. This chain joins TRBV15 and TRBJ2-1, with D possibly matching TRBD2 (6 bases). Germline assignment: CDR1 LNHNV and CDR2 YYDKDF (reference sequence). Trimming left V 0 bases short and J 9 bases short, with 9 bases between. The CDR3 loop spans 13 amino acids.

The V call is TRBV5-1, the J call TRBJ2-3; D unclear. From germline, CDR1 is SGHRS and CDR2 YFSETQ. V was trimmed by 6 bases and J by 1 base, leaving 12 bases between them. The CDR3 is 14 residues long. The CDR3 loop reads CASMTTPGTDTQYF. The CDR3 DNA follows: TGCGCCAGCATGACAACCCCTGGCACAGATACGCAGTATTTT.

Remarks on this clonotype: A read error may produce the germline difference seen at one junction end. The chain links TRBV6-2 or TRBV6-3 to TRBJ2-1, with 7 nucleotides matching TRBD1. The germline V gene encodes CDR1 MNHEY and CDR2 SVGEGT. CDR3 length equals 17 residues. CDR3 region: CAGSRSPGRGHGNEQFF. CDR3 in DNA: TGTGCCGGCAGTAGATCCCCAGGAAGGGGGCACGGCAATGAGCAGTTCTTC.

Note on this clonotype: Likely a read error: the CDR3 ends without its conserved phenylalanine or tryptophan. J is TRBJ1-1 and V is TRBV20-1, with D possibly being TRBD1 (5 bases). The germline V gene encodes CDR1 DFQATT and CDR2 SNEGSKA (reference sequence). V was clipped by 4 bases and J by 1 base, with 7 bases between them. The CDR3 length is 12 residues. CDR3 sequence: CSATTGNTEAFL. CDR3 bases: TGCAGTGCTACTACAGGGAACACTGAAGCTTTCCTT.